A single sample is the source of the 8 T cell receptor beta chains below, sequenced in a study of T cells in Graves' hyperthyroidism and ophthalmopathy. TCR beta CDR3 regions were amplified from RNA transcripts. When the TCR CDR3 underwent first-round RT-PCR, the HTBI primer set was used. Each CDR3 protein gets one entry after TCRdb re-called the multiplex PCR reads with MiXCR. The sample carries over 550,000 distinct CDR3 sequences, roughly 17% recorded once. The sample consisted of blood. The receptors originated from a woman under 30 with Graves' hyperthyroidism.

This clonotype was recorded a few times. The chain combines TRBV20-1 with TRBJ2-7, with D perhaps matching TRBD2 (5 bases). The CDR3 covers 12 residues. CDR1 is DFQATT, CDR2 SNEGSKA, per germline (reference sequence). The V and J ends lost 5 bases and 4 bases respectively, with 12 bases between them. CDR3 nucleotide sequence: TGCAGTGCTCCCGGGCCGGGGTACGAGCAGTACTTC. Its protein product is CSAPGPGYEQYF.

This chain uses TRBV10-1 with TRBJ2-7; TRBD2 might be the D (7 bases). The CDR3 contains 15 residues. The V and J ends lost 6 bases and 6 bases respectively, with 21 bases between them. Germline V gives CDR1 WNHNN, CDR2 SYGVQD (reference sequence). The CDR3 region is CASSHYLGRGAEQYF. CDR3 nucleotides: TGCGCCAGCAGCCACTATCTCGGTCGGGGGGCCGAGCAGTACTTC.

The rearrangement uses TRBV28 and TRBJ2-6; D is uncertain. In germline, CDR1 is MDHEN, CDR2 SYDVKM. CDR3 length: 13 amino acids. The ends were cut back, 10 bases at V and 0 bases at J, with 7 bases in the middle. CDR3 DNA sequence: TGTGCCACCCGGCTCTCTGGGGCCAACGTCCTGACTTTC. Protein product: CATRLSGANVLTF. The variable domain in full, with the rest retrieved from reference TRBV28 and TRBJ2-6, is DVKVTQSSRYLVKRTGEKVFLECVQDMDHENMFWYRQDPGLGLRLIYFSYDVKMKEKGDIPEGYSVSREKKERFSLILESASTNQTSMYLCATRLSGANVLTFGAGSRLTVL.

The V and J genes are TRBV2 and TRBJ2-1; D possibly uses TRBD1 or TRBD2 (5 bases each). The V and J ends lost 4 bases and 10 bases respectively, with 11 bases between them. The length of the CDR3 is 12 residues. Per the germline V gene, CDR1 is SNHLY and CDR2 is FYNNEI. The CDR3 here is CASSVDRGEQFF. The DNA for the CDR3 is TGTGCCAGCAGTGTGGACCGGGGCGAGCAGTTCTTC.

This chain uses TRBV19 with TRBJ1-1; D gene uncertain. Germline CDR1 is LNHDA and CDR2 is SQIVND (reference sequence). The CDR3 extends over 11 amino acids. The V gene lost 6 bases and the J gene lost 8 bases, with 10 bases spanning the gap. The CDR3 DNA reads TGTGCCAGTAGATCTCGGGCAGAAGCTTTCTTT. Translation: CASRSRAEAFF.

This clonotype was picked up many times. The genes are TRBV12-3 or TRBV12-4 and TRBJ2-5, with D possibly matching TRBD2 (5 bases). This CDR3 is 13 amino acids long. V gave up 3 bases and J gave up 4 bases, with 9 bases separating them. The CDR3 region is CASSFRAGETQYF. The CDR3, as DNA: TGTGCCAGCAGTTTTAGGGCGGGAGAGACCCAGTACTTC.

The table lists this clonotype with many counts. The CDR3 is CASSPIGGTGSYEQYF. Here the CDR3 DNA reads TGTGCCAGCAGCCCTATTGGGGGGACAGGCTCCTACGAGCAGTACTTC. The chain couples TRBV9 to TRBJ2-7, with 8 nucleotides matching TRBD1. The length of the CDR3 is 16 residues. J lost 0 bases, V lost 4 bases, and 9 bases had no gene match. The germline V gene has CDR1 SGDLS and CDR2 YYNGEE.

This clonotype was found many times. This chain joins TRBV18 and TRBJ2-7, with D possibly being TRBD2 (7 bases). Looked up from germline, CDR1 is KGHSH and CDR2 is LQKENI. Trimming took off 0 bases at V and 4 bases at J, with 10 bases between the two ends. The CDR3 sequence is 14 residues long. DNA for the CDR3: TGTGCCAGCTCACCACCGCGGGGGCCTTACGAGCAGTACTTC. Translated, it gives CASSPPRGPYEQYF.